This TCR beta chain was observed in a study of shared clonotypes between healthy human individuals. Overall study: CD4 naive and CD4 memory each took three plates per donor, while CD8 naive took two and CD8 memory one.

This clone was observed once. Genomic DNA (from each subset) was split evenly across several immunoSEQ plates. Sorted-subset replicate PCR reactions contained roughly 200 ng DNA, corresponding to about 30,000 T cell genomes. Study processing details: ImmunoSEQ only sent back junction sequences with no quality scores, so filtering was done differently. Using immunoSEQ multiplex PCR, the repertoire was profiled, and TCRdb retains in-frame clones only, with some absent. V and J calls and clone size are given by that table; D and trimming were obtained from the DNA. Counted here are about 2 million clones, 85% to 95% occurring once; the ten biggest clones make up more than 0.1%. The germline CDR1 and CDR2 sequences are MDHEN and SYDVKM. The CDR3 has 14 residues. The V end was cut by 6 bases, the J end by 4 bases, with 15 bases between.

Input material: naive CD4+ T cells sorted from blood. Subset in this sample: CD45RA+ positively selected. The rearrangement joins TRBV28 to TRBJ1-1; possible D gene TRBD1, 5 bases. The sequence was obtained from a man aged 18 to 30 in good health. CDR3 DNA: TGTGCCAGCAGCCCGCCTGGGGGGGGCACTGAAGCTTTCTTT. This encodes CASSPPGGGTEAFF.